These T cell receptor beta chains were read from a single sample in a study of blood T cell repertoires in COVID-19. Profiled with immunoSEQ multiplex PCR; TCRdb holds only in-frame clones, not every one. The sample has hundreds of thousands of clones; 75% to 90% are singletons. Sequenced: peripheral blood. The receptors originated from a woman in her twenties or thirties with active or convalescent COVID-19. The CDR3 runs from the conserved cysteine through the conserved F or W. A D gene is named only where the DNA matches it firmly. Clone size, where shown, is once, few, many, or a class for clones that have expanded.

cdr3_length	clone_size	d_call	v_call	j_call	cdr3_nt	cdr3_aa
16	-	-	TRBV5-1	TRBJ1-2	TGCGCCAGCAGTACCGCACAGGGCCCTACAATCTATGGCTACACCTTC	CASSTAQGPTIYGYTF
15	-	-	TRBV5-6	TRBJ2-4	TGTGCCAGCAGCCAGGACCGGGGGTATGGAAACATTCAGTACTTC	CASSQDRGYGNIQYF
15	-	-	TRBV2	TRBJ1-5	TGTGCCAGCAGTCAGGAACGCTCAGGGAATCAGCCCCAGCATTTT	CASSQERSGNQPQHF
14	-	TRBD1	TRBV10-2	TRBJ1-4	TGCGCCAGCAGTGAACGGGACAGGGGGGAAAAACTGTTTTTT	CASSERDRGEKLFF
18	few	-	TRBV19	TRBJ2-7	TGTGCCAGTAGTATTGAGCGGAGGCTAGGACAGCCATACTACGAGCAGTACTTC	CASSIERRLGQPYYEQYF
15	-	-	TRBV4-2	TRBJ1-5	TGTGCCAGCAGCCAAGATCCGGGGGTGGCTCAGCCCCAGCATTTT	CASSQDPGVAQPQHF
14	-	TRBD1	TRBV19	TRBJ2-7	TGTGCCAGTAGTATGACAGGGGGCTTCTACGAGCAGTACTTC	CASSMTGGFYEQYF
12	-	-	TRBV6-5	TRBJ2-3	TGTGCCAGCAGGCGACTCACAGATACGCAGTATTTT	CASRRLTDTQYF
13	-	-	TRBV4-1	TRBJ1-1	TGCGCCAGCAGCCCAGGGGACCTAACTGAAGCTTTCTTT	CASSPGDLTEAFF
13	-	-	TRBV6-4	TRBJ1-1	TGTGCCAGCAGTGAAAAAATAAACACTGAAGCTTTCTTT	CASSEKINTEAFF
12	few	TRBD1	TRBV7-9	TRBJ1-1	TGTGCCAGCAGCTCCCTACAGGGGGAAGCTTTCTTT	CASSSLQGEAFF
14	-	TRBD1	TRBV9	TRBJ1-3	TGTGCCAACCAGACAGGGAGCTCTGGAAACACCATATATTTT	CANQTGSSGNTIYF
16	once	-	TRBV18	TRBJ1-1	TGTGCCAGCTCACCACGGGACTTTCCCTTGAACACTGAAGCTTTCTTT	CASSPRDFPLNTEAFF
14	-	TRBD2	TRBV19	TRBJ2-5	TGTGCCAGTAAAGTCGCAGCGGGGGGAGAGACCCAGTACTTC	CASKVAAGGETQYF
14	once	-	TRBV2	TRBJ2-5	TGTGCCAGCACGAGGGACACGCTTAGGGAGACCCAGTACTTC	CASTRDTLRETQYF
14	-	-	TRBV27	TRBJ1-1	TGTGCCAGCACCTCGGTGGGGGGGAACACTGAAGCTTTCTTT	CASTSVGGNTEAFF
14	-	-	TRBV6-5	TRBJ1-2	TGTGCCAGCAGCTACCTAGGGGGTGACTATGGCTACACCTTC	CASSYLGGDYGYTF
15	once	-	TRBV18	TRBJ1-6	TGTGCCAGCTCACCACTAGCCTCCTATAATTCACCCCTCCACTTT	CASSPLASYNSPLHF
15	-	TRBD1	TRBV2	TRBJ1-1	TGTGCCAGCACCCTGGGACAGGGGCGAGACACTGAAGCTTTCTTT	CASTLGQGRDTEAFF
16	-	TRBD1	TRBV3-1/TRBV3-2	TRBJ1-5	TGTGCCAGCAGCCAGGCCGGGACAGGGGGCTATCAGCCCCAGCATTTT	CASSQAGTGGYQPQHF
12	-	-	TRBV20-1	TRBJ2-7	TGCAGTGCTGGTGGACAGTCCTACGAGCAGTACTTC	CSAGGQSYEQYF
15	-	-	TRBV3-1/TRBV3-2	TRBJ1-3	TGTGCCAGCAGCCGTACCGTCAACAATCGAAACACCATATATTTT	CASSRTVNNRNTIYF
16	-	TRBD1	TRBV10-2	TRBJ2-5	TGCGCCAGCAGTGAGTTAAGGGACAGCCACCAAGAGACCCAGTACTTC	CASSELRDSHQETQYF
18	-	TRBD1	TRBV18	TRBJ2-7	TGTGCCAGCTCAGCAGCAGGGGGCGACGCCTCTTACTCCTACGAGCAGTACTTC	CASSAAGGDASYSYEQYF
16	-	TRBD1	TRBV7-9	TRBJ1-1	TGTGCCAGCAGCCACGACAGGGTCTCTCCTGGGGCTGAAGCTTTCTTT	CASSHDRVSPGAEAFF
14	-	-	TRBV6-5	TRBJ1-1	TGTGCCAGCCTTACTCCGGGGGGTAACACTGAAGCTTTCTTT	CASLTPGGNTEAFF
14	-	-	TRBV9	TRBJ2-5	TGTGCCAGCAGCGTAGGACAAGTACAAGAGACCCAGTACTTC	CASSVGQVQETQYF
15	-	TRBD2	TRBV2	TRBJ2-7	TGTGCCAGCAGAGACTCTAGCGGGGGGGGCTACGAGCAGTACTTC	CASRDSSGGGYEQYF
15	-	TRBD2	TRBV13	TRBJ2-2	TGTGCCAGCAGCCGACGGGGACTAGTTACCGGGGAGCTGTTTTTT	CASSRRGLVTGELFF
15	-	-	TRBV9	TRBJ1-1	TGTGCCAGCAGCGTAGAACCGAGCATGAACACTGAAGCTTTCTTT	CASSVEPSMNTEAFF
18	-	-	TRBV3-1/TRBV3-2	TRBJ2-6	TGTGCCAGCAGCCAAGTCTATCTAAGGGGATCCGGGGCCAACGTCCTGACTTTC	CASSQVYLRGSGANVLTF
16	-	TRBD2	TRBV6-4	TRBJ2-1	TGTGCCAGCAGTGACTCTGGGGGAGGGTCCCACAATGAGCAGTTCTTC	CASSDSGGGSHNEQFF
14	-	-	TRBV10-3	TRBJ2-5	TGTGCCATCAGTGAGCGCGGTGCCCAAGAGACCCAGTACTTC	CAISERGAQETQYF
13	-	-	TRBV3-1/TRBV3-2	TRBJ1-1	TGTGCCAGCAGCCAGTCCGTAGAAACTGAAGCTTTCTTT	CASSQSVETEAFF
14	-	-	TRBV6-5	TRBJ1-2	TGTGCCAGCACCCCCACCCCGGGGGTCTATGGCTACACCTTC	CASTPTPGVYGYTF
14	-	TRBD1	TRBV6-5	TRBJ1-4	TGTGCCAGCATGACAGGGTCCACTAATGAAAAACTGTTTTTT	CASMTGSTNEKLFF
13	once	TRBD2	TRBV5-1	TRBJ2-1	TGCGCCAGCAGCTCACGGCAGCGGGAGCAGCAGTTCTTC	CASSSRQREQQFF
12	-	TRBD1	TRBV30	TRBJ1-4	TGTGCCTGGTGGCCAGGGGGAGAAAAACTGTTTTTT	CAWWPGGEKLFF
13	-	-	TRBV19	TRBJ2-7	TGTGCCTGCCGAGATAAGGGGACCTACGAGCAGTACTTC	CACRDKGTYEQYF
15	-	-	TRBV6-5	TRBJ2-7	TGTGCCAGCAGCTGGGGGCGGGCTACCCAAGACGAGCAGTACTTC	CASSWGRATQDEQYF
13	-	-	TRBV20-1	TRBJ1-1	TGCAGTGCTAGTCCCCCACAGAGCACTGAAGCTTTCTTT	CSASPPQSTEAFF
14	-	-	TRBV6-5	TRBJ1-5	TGTGCCAGCAGTAAACAGGGTGGGGCTCAGCCCCAGCATTTT	CASSKQGGAQPQHF